These 31 T cell receptor beta chains were sequenced from one sample in a study of human T cells and chemical hapten exposure. Time point in this sample: patch test 3, about 24 weeks after DPC sensitization. The treatment is: therapeutic diphenylcyclopropenone sensitization with weekly scalp DPC. Via MiXCR, TCRdb re-called the RACE reads, giving one row per CDR3 protein. The repertoire has 95,000 to 150,000 distinct CDR3 sequences, 10% to 12% of them found once; the top ten carry 2% to 2.5%. This material consisted of whole blood, taken in connection with sensitization to the hapten diphenylcyclopropenone (DPC). The receptors stem from a woman in her forties or fifties with alopecia areata. Some clones in this sample may be carry-over from other donors' samples.

For this clonotype: This may be a read error, as it is one base from a much larger clone. The chain is built from TRBV6-5 and TRBJ1-3; D perhaps matches TRBD1 (5 bases). Per germline, CDR1 MNHEY and CDR2 SVGAGI. The length of the CDR3 is 15 residues. Trimming removed 8 bases from V and 2 bases from J, with 16 bases in between. CDR3 amino acids: CASPRGTGPGNTIYF. The DNA for the CDR3 is TGTGCCAGCCCCCGGGGAACGGGGCCTGGAAACACCATATATTTT.

The rearrangement links TRBV20-1 to TRBJ2-1; 10 positions match TRBD2. V dropped 3 bases and J dropped 4; count of bases not matched to a gene: 3. Germline V gene sequence: CDR1 DFQATT, CDR2 SNEGSKA (reference sequence). The CDR3 contains 14 residues. CDR3 protein: CSASSGRGYNEQFF. The CDR3 bases are TGCAGTGCTAGCAGCGGGAGGGGGTACAATGAGCAGTTCTTC.

J is TRBJ1-4 and V is TRBV28; no firm D call. Trimming pared 6 bases from V and 0 bases from J, leaving 17 bases between. The V gene's germline CDR1 is MDHEN and CDR2 SYDVKM. The CDR3 is made up of 17 amino acids. The chain's CDR3 is CASRPSPGKTTNEKLFF. The CDR3 DNA is TGTGCCAGCAGGCCGTCGCCGGGGAAGACAACTAATGAAAAACTGTTTTTT.

This clonotype appeared many times. This chain links TRBV6-6 with TRBJ2-5; 10 positions match TRBD2. V dropped 6 bases and J dropped 1; count of bases not matched to a gene: 8. CDR1 and CDR2 from the germline V gene are MNHNY and SVGAGI (reference sequence). CDR3 length: 16 amino acids. The CDR3 here is CASSDPSGGSQETQYF. In DNA, the CDR3 is TGTGCCAGCAGCGATCCTAGCGGGGGCAGCCAAGAGACCCAGTACTTC.

This chain connects TRBV2 to TRBJ1-5, with D uncertain. V lost 3 bases and J lost 0, with 6 bases in between. This CDR3 comprises 14 residues. Germline V gene sequence: CDR1 SNHLY, CDR2 FYNNEI. The CDR3 sequence is CASSDGDSNQPQHF. In DNA form, the CDR3 reads TGTGCCAGCAGTGATGGAGATAGCAATCAGCCCCAGCATTTT. The variable domain in full, completed from reference TRBV2 and TRBJ1-5, reads EPEVTQTPSHQVTQMGQEVILRCVPISNHLYFYWYRQILGQKVEFLVSFYNNEISEKSEIFDDQFSVERPDGSNFTLKIRSTKLEDSAMYFCASSDGDSNQPQHFGDGTRLSIL.

The gene calls are TRBV6-6 and TRBJ1-6; D remains unclear. The germline gives CDR1 MNHNY, CDR2 SVGAGI (reference sequence). V was shortened by 8 bases and J by 6 bases, with 17 bases between the two germline ends. This CDR3 has 15 residues. CDR3 sequence: CASSVREGSNSPLHF. The CDR3 DNA sequence: TGTGCCAGCTCGGTGAGGGAAGGCAGTAATTCACCCCTCCACTTT.

This clonotype was counted only a few times. The chain carries TRBV7-6 and TRBJ2-1; 15 bases fit TRBD2. CDR1 is SGHVS and CDR2 is FNYEAQ in the germline V gene. This CDR3 is built from 18 residues. Germline trimming cut 4 bases from V and 7 bases from J; bases unmatched to any gene: 11. CDR3 DNA: TGTGCCAGCAGCTCGGGACTAGCGGGAGGCTCGGGAGGGAATGAGCAGTTCTTC. It is translated as CASSSGLAGGSGGNEQFF.

This chain links TRBV29-1 with TRBJ2-3; 7 bases line up with TRBD1. Germline CDR1 and CDR2: SQVTM and ANQGSEA. CDR3 length equals 15 residues. J gave up 0 bases and V 6 bases, and 9 bases lay outside the gene matches. The CDR3 region is CSVVTGQESTDTQYF. For the CDR3, the DNA is TGCAGCGTCGTTACCGGACAGGAGAGCACAGATACGCAGTATTTT.

The CDR3 loop reads CASSLGRRERDTQYF. The CDR3 DNA reads TGTGCCAGCAGCTTAGGTCGGCGGGAGAGGGATACGCAGTATTTT. V gene TRBV7-2 combines with J gene TRBJ2-3; 7 bases align to TRBD2. This CDR3 spans 15 amino acids. Unmatched junction bases numbered 7, after V lost 1 base and J lost 6 bases. Germline CDR1 and CDR2: SGHTA and FQGNSA.

This clonotype has just a few counts. This sequence joins TRBV5-1 and TRBJ1-6; D perhaps matches TRBD1 (6 bases). The germline V gene encodes CDR1 SGHRS and CDR2 YFSETQ. This CDR3 spans 15 amino acids. Between the trimmed V and J ends, which lost 2 bases and 10 bases, there was a span of 16 bases. In nucleotides, the CDR3 is TGCGCCAGCAGCTTACAGGGAAGGGGAGACTCACCCCTCCACTTT. It is translated as CASSLQGRGDSPLHF.

Only a few counts were recorded for this clonotype. The V and J genes are TRBV20-1 and TRBJ2-7; 7 bases agree with TRBD2. Trimming removed 8 bases from V and 6 bases from J; junction bases left unmatched: 10. The CDR3 runs to 12 residues. Germline CDR1 is DFQATT and CDR2 is SNEGSKA (reference sequence). CDR3 in DNA: TGCAGTCTGGGGGGGGGAGGGAGCGAGCAGTACTTC. It is translated as CSLGGGGSEQYF.

The V gene is TRBV6-6, the J gene TRBJ1-2; D is uncertain. Deletions cut 2 bases from V and 5 bases from J, with 9 bases between. Germline V gene sequence: CDR1 MNHNY, CDR2 SVGAGI (reference sequence). This CDR3 comprises 13 residues. The CDR3 loop reads CASSYPGGYGYTF. As DNA, the CDR3 is TGTGCCAGCAGTTACCCCGGAGGGTATGGCTACACCTTC.

This chain connects TRBV3-1 to TRBJ2-5; TRBD2 matches at 12 bases. The CDR3 loop spans 14 amino acids. The V gene end was trimmed by 5 bases and the J gene end by 5 bases; junction bases not matched to a gene: 3. The germline CDR1 and CDR2 sequences are LGHDT and YNNKEL (reference sequence). CDR3 sequence reads: CASSILAGGETQYF. The CDR3 DNA reads as TGTGCCAGCAGCATCCTAGCGGGGGGGGAGACCCAGTACTTC.

The chain has TRBV2 and TRBJ2-2, with 7 bases fitting TRBD1. This CDR3 has 14 amino acids. V lost 6 bases to trimming and J lost 2 bases; unmatched junction nucleotides: 3. Germline V CDR1 and CDR2: SNHLY, FYNNEI. The CDR3 bases are TGTGCCAGCAGGAGGGGGCAAAACACCGGGGAGCTGTTTTTT. Protein product: CASRRGQNTGELFF.

This clonotype has more than one count but fewer than ten. The rearrangement joins TRBV4-3 to TRBJ2-5; D is possibly TRBD1 (5 bases). Germline CDR1 LGHNA, CDR2 YSLEER. The CDR3 consists of 18 residues. Trimming took off 1 base at V and 3 bases at J, with 21 bases between the two ends. This chain's CDR3 is CASSQVSYGAGLEETQYF. In DNA form, the CDR3 reads TGCGCCAGCAGCCAAGTGTCTTATGGGGCAGGGCTTGAAGAGACCCAGTACTTC.

Only a few counts were recorded for this clonotype. The genes are TRBV3-1 and TRBJ2-3, with TRBD2 matching 10 bases. V lost 2 bases and J lost 5; bases outside the gene matches: 7. The CDR3 totals 16 residues. Germline V gene data show CDR1 as LGHDT and CDR2 as YNNKEL (reference sequence). CDR3 loop: CASSQYSGGYGDTQYF. The CDR3 DNA sequence: TGTGCCAGCAGCCAATATAGCGGGGGGTACGGAGATACGCAGTATTTT.

The chain has TRBV4-2 and TRBJ2-5; 10 bases line up with TRBD2. The CDR3 is made up of 17 amino acids. Germline loops: CDR1 LGHNA, CDR2 YNFKEQ. Unmatched junction bases numbered 9, after V lost 0 bases and J lost 5 bases. Here the CDR3 reads CASSQDPLTSGAETQYF. CDR3 nucleotides: TGTGCCAGCAGCCAAGATCCCCTTACTAGCGGGGCTGAGACCCAGTACTTC.

With regard to this clonotype: One end of the junction does not line up with germline, which may come from a read error. The rearrangement uses TRBV27 and TRBJ1-6; D call uncertain. The CDR3 extends over 13 amino acids. Germline V gives CDR1 MNHEY, CDR2 SMNVEV (reference sequence). This CDR3 reads CASSWEGNSPLHF. The CDR3 nucleotides read TGTGCCAGCAGTTGGGAAGGGAATTCGCCCCTCCACTTT.

The genes are TRBV5-5 and TRBJ2-7; TRBD1 aligns across 8 bases. The CDR3 consists of 13 residues. Looked up from germline, CDR1 is SGHKS and CDR2 is YYEKEE (reference sequence). V trimming: 3 bases; J trimming: 6 bases; junction bases outside the gene matches: 5. For the CDR3, the DNA is TGTGCCAGCAGCTCCCTCGGACAGGGCGAGCAGTACTTC. Amino acids: CASSSLGQGEQYF.

This clonotype was counted only a few times. CDR3 nucleotides: TGCAGCGTTGAAGAAAGAGACCGACTCTATGGCTACACCTTC. Translation gives CSVEERDRLYGYTF. This chain uses TRBV29-1 with TRBJ1-2; the D is unclear. CDR1 SQVTM and CDR2 ANQGSEA come from the germline V gene. The length of the CDR3 is 14 residues. The V gene lost 0 bases and the J gene lost 4 bases, with 12 bases spanning the gap.

There are a few counts of this clonotype. This chain links TRBV12-3 or TRBV12-4 with TRBJ1-2; the D gene is possibly TRBD1 (6 bases). The CDR3 runs to 14 residues. V gave up 5 bases and J gave up 1 base, with 11 bases separating them. The CDR3 DNA sequence: TGTGCCAGCAGTCCCCTGGACAGTAACTATGGCTACACCTTC. Amino acids: CASSPLDSNYGYTF.

This clonotype was seen at least ten times. This rearrangement joins TRBV20-1 to TRBJ1-6, with 10 bases aligning to TRBD1. From germline, CDR1 is DFQATT and CDR2 SNEGSKA (reference sequence). The length of the CDR3 is 14 residues. Trimming cost V 5 bases and J 10 bases; bases outside gene matches: 8. Here the CDR3 DNA reads TGCAGTGCTGCCATGACAGGGGGCTTATCACCCCTCCACTTT. It is translated as CSAAMTGGLSPLHF.

This chain joins TRBV4-2 and TRBJ1-5; D is uncertain. V was pared by 0 bases and J by 0 bases, with 6 bases between. Germline-derived CDR1 and CDR2 are LGHNA and YNFKEQ. The CDR3 has 15 amino acids. DNA of the CDR3: TGTGCCAGCAGCCAAGAATACCGTAGCAATCAGCCCCAGCATTTT. It is translated as CASSQEYRSNQPQHF.

The chain recombines TRBV24-1 with TRBJ2-3; no reliable D call. CDR3 length: 13 residues. Germline V gives CDR1 KGHDR, CDR2 SFDVKD. The germline V and J ends were trimmed by 4 bases and 5 bases, with 9 bases remaining between them. CDR3 nucleotides: TGTGCCACCAGTGACTTTTTGGGAGATACGCAGTATTTT. It codes for CATSDFLGDTQYF.

V usage is TRBV18 and J usage is TRBJ1-1; a possible D gene is TRBD1 (5 bases). Germline CDR1 and CDR2: KGHSH and LQKENI. The CDR3 has 15 residues. The V end was cut by 3 bases, the J end by 2 bases, with 13 bases between. The CDR3: CASSPLSGVNTEAFF. The CDR3, as DNA: TGTGCCAGCTCACCCTTGTCGGGGGTTAACACTGAAGCTTTCTTT.

The table lists this clonotype with many counts. The chain recombines TRBV29-1 with TRBJ2-3; TRBD2 agrees at 9 bases. The germline gives CDR1 SQVTM, CDR2 ANQGSEA. The CDR3 has 13 amino acids. V was pared by 6 bases and J by 3 bases, with 4 bases of the junction left unmatched. The CDR3 sequence is CSVPGLATDTQYF. The DNA for the CDR3 is TGCAGCGTACCGGGACTAGCAACAGATACGCAGTATTTT.

This clonotype was counted ten times or more. The V gene is TRBV27, the J gene TRBJ1-5, with a possible D match to TRBD1 (6 bases). The CDR3 is 14 amino acids. Trimming stripped 2 bases from V and 3 bases from J, with 8 bases between. The germline gives CDR1 MNHEY, CDR2 SMNVEV (reference sequence). This CDR3 is CASSLVGANQPQHF. The CDR3 DNA reads TGTGCCAGCAGTTTAGTGGGGGCCAATCAGCCCCAGCATTTT.

The rearrangement joins TRBV3-1 to TRBJ1-5, with D maybe TRBD1 (6 bases). The CDR3 contains 13 residues. Germline CDR1 reads LGHDT; CDR2 reads YNNKEL (reference sequence). The V and J ends lost 4 bases and 12 bases respectively, with 16 bases between them. CDR3 coding DNA: TGTGCCAGCAGCCCCATCAAAGGGGGGGTCCAGCATTTT. Amino acid sequence: CASSPIKGGVQHF.

This clonotype was seen repeatedly, ten times or more. The chain has TRBV7-9 and TRBJ2-3, with 8 bases matching TRBD1. With 5 bases clipped from V and 3 bases from J, the junction kept 10 bases outside the gene matches. CDR3 length equals 16 residues. Germline V lookup: CDR1 SEHNR, CDR2 FQNEAQ (reference sequence). The CDR3 loop is CASSPPGGAETDTQYF. The CDR3 bases are TGTGCCAGCAGCCCCCCAGGGGGCGCCGAGACAGATACGCAGTATTTT.

This clonotype was observed at least ten times. The chain couples TRBV20-1 to TRBJ2-2; no clear D. The CDR3 runs to 14 residues. CDR1 and CDR2 (germline): DFQATT, SNEGSKA (reference sequence). Trimming pared 3 bases from V and 4 bases from J, leaving 12 bases between. CDR3 amino acids: CSARAGRGTGELFF. CDR3 nucleotide sequence: TGCAGTGCTAGGGCCGGACGCGGCACCGGGGAGCTGTTTTTT.

This clonotype was counted between two and nine times. CDR3 bases: TGTGCCAGCAGCTTGCCGCCGTCTGAAAAACTGTTTTTT. Translation gives CASSLPPSEKLFF. The rearrangement uses TRBV5-6 and TRBJ1-4; D remains ambiguous. Germline loops: CDR1 SGHDT, CDR2 YYEEEE. V dropped 1 base and J dropped 7 bases, with 8 bases sitting between them. This CDR3 has 13 residues.